The sequence of this T cell receptor (beta chain) was determined in a study of T cells in Graves' hyperthyroidism and ophthalmopathy. The CDR3 has 11 residues. Per germline, CDR1 MNHNS and CDR2 SASEGT. Trimming took 6 bases from V and 8 from J, leaving 10 bases between them. TCR beta CDR3 region amplification was performed from RNA transcripts. Researchers ran a first-round RT-PCR on the TCR CDR3 using the HTBI primer set. One entry per CDR3 protein results from TCRdb running MiXCR on the multiplex PCR reads. The sample has about 530,000 distinct CDR3 sequences, approximately 17% seen once; the top ten hold 17%. Subjects with ophthalmopathy showed a Clinical Activity Score no lower than 3, a NOSPECS grade no lower than 4, and a duration shorter than 3 months. PBMCs stemmed from 8.5 to 10 ml fresh peripheral blood.

The sequence was collected from a woman between 18 and 30 years old with Graves' ophthalmopathy. The chain is built from TRBV6-1 and TRBJ1-2; D unresolved. The specimen sequenced was blood. CDR3 region: CASSPAWGYTF. Written as DNA, the CDR3 is TGTGCCAGCAGCCCCGCCTGGGGCTACACCTTC.